This TCR beta chain came from a study of shared clonotypes between healthy human individuals. CD8 cells classed as naive were CD45RO-negative and positively selected for CCR7, excluding terminally differentiated effector memory CD45RA+ cells. Adult donors, all healthy and HIV-negative, had no recent acute infections or vaccinations. The CDR3 is 16 amino acids. Germline CDR1 MNHEY, CDR2 SMNVEV (reference sequence). The V segment lost 5 bases and the J segment 0 bases; nucleotides outside the gene matches: 10. The protocol was immunoSEQ multiplex PCR, while the TCRdb copy is restricted to in-frame clones and leaves out a portion. The data show millions of clones, about 95% seen once.

The specimen sequenced was naive CD8+ T cells sorted from blood. The rearrangement joins TRBV27 to TRBJ2-7, with TRBD2 matching over 7 bases. The source is a man younger than 30 in good health. The CDR3 loop is CASSPSLADYSYEQYF. DNA for the CDR3: TGTGCCAGCAGTCCCTCGCTAGCGGATTACTCCTACGAGCAGTACTTC.